The 20 T cell receptor beta chains below were found in one sample sequenced in a study of blood T cells in healthy people across ages. Combining a sample-barcoded 5' primer with a J-beta primer mix, a second PCR ran for roughly 7 to 11 cycles. MiXCR, run by TCRdb on the 5' RACE reads, gives a single entry per CDR3 protein. The top ten hold 7.7% of the sample, which has about 1.7 million distinct CDR3 sequences, roughly 27% seen once. The material sequenced was blood. These receptors originate from a young woman in good health.

The genes are TRBV6-5 and TRBJ1-2; 8 nucleotides match TRBD1. Trimming at V came to 7 bases and at J to 5 bases, leaving 6 bases not matched to a gene. There are 13 residues in the CDR3. Germline V gene lookup returns CDR1 MNHEY and CDR2 SVGAGI. In DNA, the CDR3 is TGTGCCAGCACCCGGACAGGGAGTTATGGCTACACCTTC. It specifies CASTRTGSYGYTF.

This clonotype occurred many times. This sequence joins TRBV7-2 and TRBJ2-4; 7 nucleotides match TRBD2. The trim removed 4 bases at V and 1 base at J, leaving 13 bases unmatched. CDR1 and CDR2 from the germline V gene are SGHTA and FQGNSA. CDR3 length: 18 residues. CDR3 protein: CASSSPREVGQAKNIQYF. For the CDR3, the DNA is TGTGCCAGCAGCTCACCTCGGGAGGTGGGGCAGGCCAAAAACATTCAGTACTTC.

The rearrangement uses TRBV6-6 and TRBJ1-1; tentatively, D is TRBD1 (6 bases). V was shortened by 0 bases and J by 1 base, with 6 bases between the two germline ends. CDR1 and CDR2 from the germline V gene are MNHNY and SVGAGI (reference sequence). There are 14 residues in the CDR3. CDR3 bases: TGTGCCAGCAGTTACTCGGACAGGAACACTGAAGCTTTCTTT. Translating it yields CASSYSDRNTEAFF.

This clonotype was seen only a few times. V and J are TRBV5-5 and TRBJ2-1; D perhaps matches TRBD2 (5 bases). The CDR3 sequence is 15 residues long. V was trimmed by 0 bases and J by 3 bases, leaving 10 bases between them. In germline, CDR1 is SGHKS, CDR2 YYEKEE (reference sequence). CDR3: CASSLGRTFYNEQFF. CDR3 in DNA: TGTGCCAGCAGCTTGGGCAGGACTTTCTACAATGAGCAGTTCTTC.

The chain uses TRBV24-1 and TRBJ1-5, with D possibly being TRBD1 (5 bases). Germline V gene data show CDR1 as KGHDR and CDR2 as SFDVKD. Trimming took 5 bases from V and 6 from J, leaving 16 bases between them. The CDR3 sequence is 15 residues long. The CDR3: CATSGPSDQGQPQHF. The CDR3 nucleotides read TGTGCCACCAGTGGTCCTTCTGATCAGGGTCAGCCCCAGCATTTT.

This clonotype came up a few times. The V call is TRBV20-1, the J call TRBJ2-1; D gene unclear. Germline V gives CDR1 DFQATT, CDR2 SNEGSKA (reference sequence). Trimming shortened V by 1 base and J by 3 bases, and 7 bases separated the two germline ends. This CDR3 contains 13 residues. The CDR3 DNA reads TGCAGTGCTAGAGCCCCGAACTACAATGAGCAGTTCTTC. Translated, it gives CSARAPNYNEQFF.

This clonotype was detected only a few times. This could be a read error, since a much larger clone is one nucleotide away. The J gene is TRBJ2-5, the V gene TRBV29-1, with D perhaps TRBD2 (5 bases). This CDR3 has 14 residues. CDR1 and CDR2 (germline): SQVTM, ANQGSEA. V shed 1 base and J shed 0 bases, with 9 bases lying between them. Here the CDR3 reads CSVEAIGDQETQYF. The CDR3, as DNA: TGCAGCGTTGAAGCAATCGGGGACCAAGAGACCCAGTACTTC.

This clonotype was seen ten or more times. The J gene is TRBJ2-5, the V gene TRBV5-1; no definite D call. The CDR3 runs 14 residues. Germline values: CDR1 SGHRS, CDR2 YFSETQ. Trimming pared 0 bases from V and 5 bases from J, leaving 11 bases between. The DNA of the CDR3 is TGCGCCAGCAGCTTGGACCCAGGCACGGAGACCCAGTACTTC. It encodes CASSLDPGTETQYF. The entire variable domain, with the rest obtained from reference TRBV5-1 and TRBJ2-5, is as follows: KAGVTQTPRYLIKTRGQQVTLSCSPISGHRSVSWYQQTPGQGLQFLFEYFSETQRNKGNFPGRFSGRQFSNSRSEMNVSTLELGDSALYLCASSLDPGTETQYFGPGTRLLVL.

On this clonotype itself: The CDR3 carries no conserved terminal phenylalanine or tryptophan, so it likely arises from a read error. This rearrangement joins TRBV29-1 to TRBJ2-3; D might be TRBD1 or TRBD2, each matching 5 bases. CDR1 and CDR2 (germline): SQVTM, ANQGSEA. CDR3 length: 14 amino acids. V dropped 6 bases and J dropped 4 bases, with 17 bases sitting between them. CDR3 DNA sequence: TGCAGCGTGGGCCTCGGGGCAACTTCAGATACGCAGTATTGT. Translating it yields CSVGLGATSDTQYC.

This chain links TRBV15 with TRBJ2-7; TRBD1 matches at 8 bases. The CDR3 sequence is 16 residues long. Germline V gene data show CDR1 as LNHNV and CDR2 as YYDKDF (reference sequence). V lost 1 base, J lost 1 base, and 6 bases stayed unmatched. CDR3 loop: CATSRVRGQGSYEQYF. CDR3 sequence (DNA): TGTGCCACCAGCAGAGTTAGAGGACAGGGTTCCTACGAGCAGTACTTC.

There are a few counts of this clonotype. For the CDR3, the DNA is TGTGCCAGCAGCTCCTCGGGCAGGATAGGAGGCTACACCTTC. This codes for CASSSSGRIGGYTF. This chain links TRBV7-2 with TRBJ1-2, with unresolved D. With 4 bases removed from V and 8 bases from J, the gap between germline ends came to 17 bases. Germline loops: CDR1 SGHTA, CDR2 FQGNSA. The CDR3 totals 14 residues.

The V gene is TRBV4-3, the J gene TRBJ2-3; TRBD2 agrees at 7 bases. Germline V gene sequence: CDR1 LGHNA, CDR2 YSLEER. Trimming removed 0 bases from V and 4 bases from J; junction bases left unmatched: 16. CDR3 length: 19 amino acids. Here the CDR3 reads CASSQDSTLGGSKADTQYF. For the CDR3, the DNA is TGCGCCAGCAGCCAAGATAGTACTCTCGGCGGGAGTAAGGCAGATACGCAGTATTTT.

J is TRBJ2-3 and V is TRBV19; no firm D call. CDR3 length equals 14 residues. Per the germline V gene, CDR1 is LNHDA and CDR2 is SQIVND (reference sequence). The ends were cut back, 2 bases at V and 1 base at J, with 7 bases in the middle. The CDR3 DNA sequence: TGTGCCAGTAGTATAACTGGCCGCACAGATACGCAGTATTTT. Translated, it gives CASSITGRTDTQYF.

The chain employs TRBV14 and TRBJ1-1; D unresolved. Trimming took 7 bases from V and 4 from J, leaving 13 bases between them. CDR3 length equals 13 residues. Germline CDR1 reads SGHDN; CDR2 reads FVKESK. The CDR3 is CASNRGVLTEAFF. DNA for the CDR3: TGTGCCAGCAACCGTGGGGTCCTCACTGAAGCTTTCTTT.

V gene TRBV28 combines with J gene TRBJ2-3, with a weak D call TRBD1 (5 bases). CDR3 length: 14 residues. Germline V gene sequence: CDR1 MDHEN, CDR2 SYDVKM. V gave up 9 bases and J gave up 0 bases, with 13 bases separating them. CDR3 bases: TGTGCCAGTAGGACAACCCTTAGCACAGATACGCAGTATTTT. Amino acids: CASRTTLSTDTQYF.

This clonotype has just a few counts. A read error is possible here, since a much larger clone lies one base away. The J gene is TRBJ1-6, the V gene TRBV12-3 or TRBV12-4; TRBD1 agrees at 7 bases. The CDR3 loop spans 15 amino acids. J lost 5 bases, V lost 11 bases, and 12 bases had no gene match. As DNA, the CDR3 is TGTGCCGGCCTCCGCAGACAGGGTCATAATTCACCCCTCCACTTT. Protein sequence: CAGLRRQGHNSPLHF.

The V call is TRBV6-6, the J call TRBJ1-3; D is unresolved. Trimming pared 8 bases from V and 5 bases from J, leaving 13 bases between. CDR1 and CDR2 from the germline V gene are MNHNY and SVGAGI (reference sequence). The CDR3 spans 13 residues. The CDR3: CASQVGYRNTIYF. In DNA, the CDR3 is TGTGCCAGCCAGGTCGGGTACCGAAACACCATATATTTT.

The J gene is TRBJ1-5, the V gene TRBV6-5; a possible D gene is TRBD1 (6 bases). V lost 0 bases and J lost 4, with 10 bases in between. The germline V gene encodes CDR1 MNHEY and CDR2 SVGAGI. The CDR3 spans 15 residues. CDR3 sequence: CASSYSSQGNQPQHF. The DNA of the CDR3 is TGTGCCAGCAGTTACTCGTCGCAGGGGAATCAGCCCCAGCATTTT.

This chain links TRBV20-1 with TRBJ2-1, with 12 positions matching TRBD2. V trimming: 6 bases; J trimming: 7 bases; junction bases outside the gene matches: 19. The CDR3 sequence is 18 residues long. Germline assignment: CDR1 DFQATT and CDR2 SNEGSKA (reference sequence). This CDR3 reads CSANPPLASGRGLNEQFF. The CDR3 nucleotides read TGCAGTGCCAATCCCCCCCTGGCTAGCGGGAGGGGGTTGAATGAGCAGTTCTTC.

This rearrangement joins TRBV5-6 to TRBJ2-7; no definite D call. V lost 4 bases and J 3 bases, leaving 11 bases between the germline ends. The CDR3 covers 13 residues. Germline values: CDR1 SGHDT, CDR2 YYEEEE. The CDR3 nucleotides are TGTGCCAGCAGCCGGAATCCAGGCTACGAGCAGTACTTC. It translates to CASSRNPGYEQYF.